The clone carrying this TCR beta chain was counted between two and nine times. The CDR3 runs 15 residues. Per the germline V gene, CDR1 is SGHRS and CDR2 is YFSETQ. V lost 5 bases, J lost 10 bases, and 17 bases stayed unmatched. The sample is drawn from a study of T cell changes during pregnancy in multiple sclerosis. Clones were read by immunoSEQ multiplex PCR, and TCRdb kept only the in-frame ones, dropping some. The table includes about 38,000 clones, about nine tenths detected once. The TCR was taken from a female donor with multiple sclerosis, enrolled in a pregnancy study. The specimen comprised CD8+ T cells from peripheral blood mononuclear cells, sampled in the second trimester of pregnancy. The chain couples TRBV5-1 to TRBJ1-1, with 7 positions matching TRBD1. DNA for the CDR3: TGCGCCAGCAGTGAGGGACAGACTAACACTGAGGGAGCTTTCTTT. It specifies CASSEGQTNTEGAFF.